This TCR beta chain was captured by sequencing in a study of blood T cell repertoires in COVID-19. Study at large: Researchers got acute and convalescent COVID-19 samples from the United States, Italy and Spain. T cells, B-cell-depleted T cells, or PBMCs supplied cDNA or gDNA.

Under the authors' procedure: Reference gene primer amplification gave estimated nucleated cell counts. Using immunoSEQ multiplex PCR, the repertoire was profiled, and TCRdb retains in-frame clones only, with some absent. The V and J calls and the clone size are those of that table, but D and trimming were determined from the DNA. Of 250,000 or so clones in the sample, roughly 91% were seen once. CDR1 and CDR2 (germline): SGDLS, YYNGEE. Deletions cut 3 bases from V and 4 bases from J, with 10 bases between. This CDR3 region has 14 residues. The TCR originated in a woman aged 40 to 49 who had recovered from COVID-19. The chain is built from TRBV9 and TRBJ2-2; D perhaps matches TRBD1 (5 bases). What was sequenced was peripheral blood. CDR3 sequence (DNA): TGTGCCAGCAGCGCCGGTAGGGGCACCGGGGAGCTGTTTTTT. Amino acids: CASSAGRGTGELFF.